This TCR beta chain was obtained from a study of cytomegalovirus exposure and HLA in healthy donors. Notes on the study in general: For presence/absence analyses, sequencing depth was assumed to be roughly uniform across donors. Later on, a genetic analysis was performed. It linked a missense variant in DCLRE1C with V- and J-gene trimming of TCR beta.

The junction had 3 bases not matched to a gene; V was cut back by 1 base and J by 1 base. Germline loops: CDR1 LGHNA, CDR2 YSLEER. The CDR3 runs to 15 residues. This PCR relied on a set of 60 Vbeta primers and 13 Jbeta primers. Sequencing was performed with immunoSEQ multiplex PCR; in TCRdb, only in-frame clones are kept and a portion is missing. The data contain more than 150,000 clones, about three quarters of them seen just once; the ten biggest clones take up about 1.5%. Comments on this clone: Its specificity is unknown.

This chain joins TRBV4-3 and TRBJ2-5; 7 bases are shared with TRBD2. The specimen sequenced was PBMCs. This TCR came from a man younger than 35 in good health and CMV-seronegative. In nucleotides, the CDR3 is TGCGCCAGCAGCCAAGGGGGGGGATTCCAAGAGACCCAGTACTTC. Its translation: CASSQGGGFQETQYF.